The sequence of this T cell receptor beta chain was determined in a study of long-term antiretroviral therapy in people with HIV. The study, taken as a whole, reports: Dominant in the repertoire at all time points were clones expanded before ART. Collection of the blood, which took place between the mid-2000s and the late 2010s, possibly occurred under older ART regimens.

After removal of 4 bases from V and 5 bases from J, the junction contained 19 bases not matched to a gene. Germline-derived CDR1 and CDR2 are SQVTM and ANQGSEA. This CDR3 is 18 amino acids long. Note on this clone: The antigen is not known.

Assay version v3.0 of immunoSEQ was used, and it was run at survey level. Using immunoSEQ multiplex PCR, the repertoire was profiled, and TCRdb retains in-frame clones only, with some absent. Among about 25,000 clones listed, roughly 90% were seen once. There were about 0.95-10 million cryopreserved PBMC in the samples before DNA extraction. The clonotype comes from a man aged 50 to 60 with HIV. This chain links TRBV29-1 with TRBJ2-2; 7 nucleotides match TRBD2. The source material was unsorted PBMCs, sampled 1.8 years before starting antiretroviral therapy. The chain's CDR3 is CSVGRGSTPRWGTGELFF. The CDR3 DNA is TGCAGCGTTGGGCGCGGGAGTACCCCCCGATGGGGTACCGGGGAGCTGTTTTTT.